A single TCR beta chain is shown here with its context. Between the trimmed V and J ends, which lost 3 bases and 1 base, there was a span of 13 bases. CDR1 is MDHEN and CDR2 is SYDVKM in the germline V gene. This CDR3 is 15 amino acids long. These data are taken from a study of blood T cell repertoires in COVID-19. Study overall: There were acute and convalescent COVID-19 samples, and they came from the United States, Italy and Spain.

Only in-frame clones appear in the TCRdb table, and some are missing; sequencing was by immunoSEQ multiplex PCR. The table has about 230,000 clones, around 83% seen once. The chain joins TRBV28 to TRBJ2-7; weak D call: TRBD2 (6 bases). Specimen: peripheral blood. The TCR was taken from a man older than 75 with acute or convalescent COVID-19. The CDR3 DNA is TGTGCCAGCAGTTTTGGGCGGGGCCGATCCTACGAGCAGTACTTC. The encoded protein is CASSFGRGRSYEQYF.